This TCR beta chain was found in a study of T cells in localized non-small cell lung cancer. About this clone: What it binds is not known.

Repertoires were generated with immunoSEQ multiplex PCR, while TCRdb's copy carries only in-frame clones and drops some. Among more than 45,000 clones, roughly 80% were seen once, and the ten largest hold about 15%. Germline-derived CDR1 and CDR2 are SGHVS and FQNEAQ. The CDR3 is made up of 13 amino acids. Trimming shortened V by 5 bases and J by 3 bases, and 11 bases separated the two germline ends. Study-wide results and limits: Higher adjacent-lung clonality was associated with shorter survival. Clonality peaked in uninvolved adjacent lung rather than tumor. For the top 100 tumor clones, a median approximately 50 also appeared in adjacent lung.

This sequence originates from a man between 40 and 75 years old with stage I squamous cell lung carcinoma. The material sequenced was peripheral blood, taken before any cancer treatment. V is TRBV7-8 and J is TRBJ2-7, with D hard to call. The DNA for the CDR3 is TGTGCCAGCAGCCAAGATAACCTCTACGAGCAGTACTTC. Its protein is CASSQDNLYEQYF.